This TCR beta chain was documented in a study of spatial heterogeneity in lung cancer. Findings of the study overall: Follow-up blood showed ubiquitous expanded tumor TCRs less than blood at resection did.

Germline V CDR1 and CDR2: MNHEY, SVGEGT. This CDR3 has 16 residues. V lost 2 bases to trimming and J lost 1 base; unmatched junction nucleotides: 5. The time point was: sample taken at primary tumor resection. Whole RNA, which was extracted from tumor, nontumor lung tissue or frozen PBMC, was sequenced without any cell sorting. The study tagged each TCR cDNA molecule with a unique molecular identifier. One entry per CDR3 protein results from TCRdb running MiXCR on the 5' RACE reads. Of about 56,000 distinct CDR3 sequences in the sample, around 8.4% are singletons; the top ten hold roughly 16%. In its sample, this clonotype was seen many times. What it binds is not known.

This chain uses TRBV6-2 or TRBV6-3 with TRBJ2-7; 10 bases line up with TRBD2. This TCR came from a female donor with early-stage non-small cell lung cancer. The specimen was PBMCs, collected at surgery. The CDR3 DNA reads as TGTGCCAGCAGTTACCCTAGCGGGAGTCTATCCTACGAGCAGTACTTC. It encodes CASSYPSGSLSYEQYF.